The rows below give T cell receptor beta chains drawn from one sample of a study of early T cells in non-severe SARS-CoV-2 infection. A single record per CDR3 protein comes from TCRdb applying MiXCR to the 5' RACE reads. Counted here are 60,000 to 75,000 distinct CDR3 sequences, around 10% occurring once; the ten biggest clones make up roughly 5.8%. The input for sequencing was whole blood, taken at baseline. These receptors came from an adult who was a healthcare worker with PCR-confirmed SARS-CoV-2 infection or an uninfected control (not recorded which). The CDR3 runs from the conserved cysteine through the conserved F or W. The order of the fields is J gene, clone size, V gene, D gene, CDR3 DNA, CDR3 protein. D genes are given only for firm matches. The size field is filled for only some rows; it gives once, few, many or a size class.

TRBJ2-3 | few | TRBV29-1 | . | TGCAGCGGCGAGGGTAGCGGTAGCACAGATACGCAGTATTTT | CSGEGSGSTDTQYF
TRBJ1-1 | many | TRBV19 | . | TGTGCCAGTAGTATCTACAGTACCCTGAACACTGAAGCTTTCTTT | CASSIYSTLNTEAFF
TRBJ2-7 | . | TRBV29-1 | . | TGCAGCGGGATACAGGGTGTCAACGAGCAGTACTTC | CSGIQGVNEQYF
TRBJ1-2 | . | TRBV4-1 | . | TGCGCCAGCAGCCAAGAACGAGGGGCCCGTGGCTATGGCTACACCTTC | CASSQERGARGYGYTF
TRBJ1-4 | . | TRBV7-2 | . | TGTGCCAGCAGCCCCTCCTCTGAAGGCTGGGAGGAACTGTTTTTT | CASSPSSEGWEELFF
TRBJ2-3 | . | TRBV9 | . | TGTGCCAGCAGTTCCTCGGGCACAGATACGCAGTATTTT | CASSSSGTDTQYF
TRBJ2-5 | . | TRBV7-2 | . | TGTGCCAGCAGCGGGATATTGGAAGAGACCCAGTACTTC | CASSGILEETQYF
TRBJ1-5 | . | TRBV24-1 | . | TGTGCCACCAGTGATTTTTCAGTTCAGCCCCAGCATTTT | CATSDFSVQPQHF
TRBJ1-5 | . | TRBV7-9 | . | TGTGCCAGCAGCTTAAGTCGGAATCAGCCCCAGCATTTT | CASSLSRNQPQHF
TRBJ1-6 | . | TRBV9 | TRBD1 | TGTGCCAGCAGCGTTCTCCCGGACAGGGATAATTCACCCCTCCACTTT | CASSVLPDRDNSPLHF
TRBJ1-1 | few | TRBV2 | . | TGTGCCAGCAGTGAGGCGGAATTGAACACTGAAGCTTTCTTT | CASSEAELNTEAFF
TRBJ2-5 | . | TRBV5-6 | . | TGTGCCAGCAGCTTGTACTTAGCCAACCACCAAGAGACCCAGTACTTC | CASSLYLANHQETQYF
TRBJ2-2 | many | TRBV5-5 | . | TGTGCCAGCAGCTTGTTGCGGACGAACACCGGGGAGCTGTTTTTT | CASSLLRTNTGELFF
TRBJ2-7 | few | TRBV7-3 | TRBD1 | TGTGCCAGCAGCTCCATGACAGGGTTCGAGCAGTACTTC | CASSSMTGFEQYF
TRBJ1-6 | . | TRBV7-2 | . | TGTGCCAGCAGCTTACTTTGGAGCTCCTATAATTCACCCCTCCACTTT | CASSLLWSSYNSPLHF
TRBJ2-2 | many | TRBV2 | . | TGTGCCAGCAGTGAAGTCTCACTCTGGAACACCGGGGAGCTGTTTTTT | CASSEVSLWNTGELFF
TRBJ2-1 | . | TRBV3-1 | . | TGTGCCAGCAGCCAAGGGGCTGCGGTCTCCTACAATGAGCAGTTCTTC | CASSQGAAVSYNEQFF
TRBJ1-4 | few | TRBV18 | TRBD1 | TGTGCCAGCTCGGGGACAGCTAATGAAAAACTGTTTTTT | CASSGTANEKLFF
TRBJ2-7 | few | TRBV18 | TRBD1 | TGTGCCAGCTCACCGAGAGGACAGGACGAGCAGTACTTC | CASSPRGQDEQYF
TRBJ2-7 | . | TRBV6-6 | . | TGTGCCAGCAGTTTGGCACAGGGTCCCCACGAGCAGTACTTC | CASSLAQGPHEQYF
TRBJ1-1 | . | TRBV29-1 | . | TGCAGCATTGATCGCCACAACACTGAAGCTTTCTTT | CSIDRHNTEAFF
TRBJ2-1 | many | TRBV6-2/TRBV6-3 | TRBD2 | TGTGCCAGCAGTGCAAGCGGGAGGGCCAATGAGCAGTTCTTC | CASSASGRANEQFF
TRBJ2-1 | many | TRBV20-1 | TRBD2 | TGCAGTGCTATGAGCGGGAACTCCTACAATGAGCAGTTCTTC | CSAMSGNSYNEQFF
TRBJ2-2 | few | TRBV19 | TRBD1 | TGTGCCAGTAGTACGGGACAGCATACCGGGGAGCTGTTTTTT | CASSTGQHTGELFF
TRBJ2-1 | . | TRBV9 | . | TGTGCCAGCAGCGTAGTGGATGGTGAGCAGTTCTTC | CASSVVDGEQFF
TRBJ2-1 | many | TRBV20-1 | . | TGCAGTGCTAGAGACGGCGGGTACACTGAGCAGTTCTTC | CSARDGGYTEQFF
TRBJ2-3 | many | TRBV2 | . | TGTGCCAGCAGATCCGGGACTGCCTGGAGGGGAGATACGCAGTATTTT | CASRSGTAWRGDTQYF
TRBJ2-1 | medium-sized | TRBV20-1 | TRBD2 | TGCAGTGCTAGAGATCCACTAGCGGGGGGTTACAATGAGCAGTTCTTC | CSARDPLAGGYNEQFF
TRBJ2-1 | . | TRBV7-2 | TRBD1 | TGTGCCAGCACCCTACTGGGACAGGGCCACAATGAGCAGTTCTTC | CASTLLGQGHNEQFF
TRBJ2-3 | few | TRBV18 | . | TGTGCCAGCTCAAAAGGGGTCGAAGATACGCAGTATTTT | CASSKGVEDTQYF
TRBJ2-3 | many | TRBV7-6 | TRBD2 | TGTGCCAGCAGCCCGACTAGCGGGTACGCTAGCACAGATACGCAGTATTTT | CASSPTSGYASTDTQYF
TRBJ2-1 | . | TRBV20-1 | TRBD1 | TGCAGTGCTAGAGACCCGGGACAGGGGGTCAATGAGCAGTTCTTC | CSARDPGQGVNEQFF
TRBJ2-1 | few | TRBV20-1 | . | TGCAGTGCTAGAGGCGTAGATGCGACCGATGAGCAGTTCTTC | CSARGVDATDEQFF
TRBJ2-1 | . | TRBV29-1 | . | TGCAGCGGTCGGCCGGAGTACAATGAGCAGTTCTTC | CSGRPEYNEQFF
TRBJ2-3 | few | TRBV12-3/TRBV12-4 | TRBD2 | TGTGCCAGCAGAAGGACTAGCGGGGGGGGCACAGATACGCAGTATTTT | CASRRTSGGGTDTQYF
TRBJ1-5 | many | TRBV7-8 | . | TGTGCCAGCAGCCAACAAAGGGGCAATCAGCCCCAGCATTTT | CASSQQRGNQPQHF
TRBJ1-5 | few | TRBV6-1 | . | TGTGCCAGCAGTGAAACCTGGGGCAATCAGCCCCAGCATTTT | CASSETWGNQPQHF
TRBJ1-5 | . | TRBV6-1 | . | TGTGCCAGCAGTGCGGACAGAAATCAGCCCCAGCATTTT | CASSADRNQPQHF
TRBJ1-1 | . | TRBV18 | . | TGTGCCAGCTCATCAAGCAGTAGCCCGCTTATTGAAGCTTTCTTT | CASSSSSSPLIEAFF
TRBJ2-4 | few | TRBV2 | . | TGTGCCAGCAGTGAGTTGGCTTTTCAGTACTTC | CASSELAFQYF
TRBJ2-7 | few | TRBV9 | TRBD2 | TGTGCCAGCAGCGTAGGTAGCGGGGGGACCTACGAGCAGTACTTC | CASSVGSGGTYEQYF
TRBJ1-3 | few | TRBV5-5 | . | TGTGCCAGCAGCTTGGTGGGATCTGAAAACACCATATATTTT | CASSLVGSENTIYF
TRBJ2-7 | many | TRBV10-3 | . | TGTGCCATCAGTCGACAGGTAGAATACGAGCAGTACTTC | CAISRQVEYEQYF
TRBJ1-4 | few | TRBV12-3/TRBV12-4 | . | TGTGCCAGCAGTTTATCCGCGTATGAAAAACTGTTTTTT | CASSLSAYEKLFF
TRBJ2-3 | . | TRBV20-1 | . | TGCAGTGCTAGAGGTGTGGGTTTCACAGATACGCAGTATTTT | CSARGVGFTDTQYF
TRBJ2-7 | many | TRBV5-6 | . | TGTGCCAGCAGCTTACCCGGGGCAGGGCGTTCCTACGAGCAGTACTTC | CASSLPGAGRSYEQYF
TRBJ2-3 | many | TRBV24-1 | TRBD1 | TGTGCCACCGGGGGAAGACAGGGGACAGATACGCAGTATTTT | CATGGRQGTDTQYF
TRBJ2-3 | few | TRBV6-2/TRBV6-3 | TRBD2 | TGTGCCAGCAGTAGAGGACTAGCGGGGGGCCCACTGGATACGCAGTATTTT | CASSRGLAGGPLDTQYF
TRBJ2-3 | many | TRBV24-1 | . | TGTGCCACCAGTGATTCCCCCGTGGGAGCAGATACGCAGTATTTT | CATSDSPVGADTQYF
TRBJ2-2 | . | TRBV11-2 | . | TGTGCCAGCAGCTTAGCCGGATCCGGGGAGCTGTTTTTT | CASSLAGSGELFF
TRBJ2-1 | many | TRBV7-3 | . | TGTGCCAGCAGCTTAATGGGCGGTTCAGTCGGGAGCTCCTACAATGAGCAGTTCTTC | CASSLMGGSVGSSYNEQFF
TRBJ2-1 | . | TRBV24-1 | TRBD2 | TGTGCCACCAGTGATTTGCTGGCGGGGGGAGGTGAGCAGTTCTTC | CATSDLLAGGGEQFF
TRBJ2-1 | few | TRBV7-2 | . | TGTGCCAGCAGCTTAGTTGGCGGTGAGCAGTTCTTC | CASSLVGGEQFF
TRBJ2-5 | . | TRBV7-2 | . | TGTGCCAGCAGCCAGACTACGGAGACCCAGTACTTC | CASSQTTETQYF
TRBJ2-1 | medium-sized | TRBV3-1 | . | TGTGCCAGCAGCCAAGTTCTAGGAGCCAATGAGCAGTTCTTC | CASSQVLGANEQFF
TRBJ1-1 | . | TRBV29-1 | . | TGCAGCGCCGCCGGGGGCCCTGAAGCTTTCTTT | CSAAGGPEAFF
TRBJ2-3 | few | TRBV5-1 | . | TGCGCCAGCAGCCACGGAACATCTGAGACAGATACGCAGTATTTT | CASSHGTSETDTQYF